This entry lists 7 T cell receptor beta chains sequenced from one sample in a study of T cell responses to AZD1222 COVID-19 vaccine. TCRdb keeps only in-frame clones here, not all; method: immunoSEQ multiplex PCR. The table records about 160,000 clones, 75% to 95% of them present only once. The sample here was peripheral blood, taken on day 0 of AZD1222 vaccination. Source of these receptors: an adult in good health.

This clone was detected only once. The chain couples TRBV3-1 (or the pseudogene TRBV3-2) to TRBJ2-2; 7 nucleotides align to TRBD1. V was pared by 2 bases and J by 1 base, with 10 bases of the junction left unmatched. CDR3 length: 18 residues. The germline gives CDR1 LGHDT, CDR2 YNNKEL (reference sequence). CDR3 amino acids: CASSQQKTGIKNTGELFF. DNA for the CDR3: TGTGCCAGCAGCCAACAAAAGACAGGGATTAAGAACACCGGGGAGCTGTTTTTT.

This rearrangement joins TRBV4-1 to TRBJ2-2, with a weak D call TRBD2 (5 bases). The CDR3 loop spans 14 amino acids. CDR1 and CDR2 (germline): MGHRA, YSYEKL. Trimming removed 6 bases at V and 4 bases at J, with 12 bases between. CDR3 in amino acids: CASRSIGITGELFF. The CDR3 DNA reads TGCGCCAGCAGAAGTATCGGGATCACCGGGGAGCTGTTTTTT.

V is TRBV2 and J is TRBJ1-3; tentative D call: TRBD1 (6 bases). Germline-derived CDR1 and CDR2 are SNHLY and FYNNEI. The germline V and J ends were trimmed by 6 bases and 0 bases, with 9 bases remaining between them. The CDR3 consists of 14 residues. The CDR3: CASRDSYSGNTIYF. CDR3 DNA sequence: TGTGCCAGCAGGGACAGCTACTCTGGAAACACCATATATTTT.

This clone was seen once. The rearrangement joins TRBV28 to TRBJ1-1; D might be TRBD1 (6 bases). Deletions cut 5 bases from V and 3 bases from J, with 22 bases between. The CDR3 runs 17 residues. The V gene's germline CDR1 is MDHEN and CDR2 SYDVKM. The CDR3 here is CASSPTRDIYLYTEAFF. The CDR3 DNA follows: TGTGCCAGCAGTCCGACCCGGGACATCTATTTGTACACTGAAGCTTTCTTT.

The CDR3 DNA follows: TGTGCCAGCACCGAGGGGGGCGCAATGAACACTGAAGCTTTCTTT. This translates into CASTEGGAMNTEAFF. The V and J genes are TRBV28 and TRBJ1-1; tentative D call: TRBD1 (6 bases). CDR1 is MDHEN and CDR2 is SYDVKM in the germline V gene. The CDR3 sequence is 15 residues long. V was pared by 7 bases and J by 0 bases, with 15 bases between.

Only a few counts were recorded for this clone. This chain joins TRBV19 and TRBJ2-7; 7 positions match TRBD1. Germline CDR1 reads LNHDA; CDR2 reads SQIVND (reference sequence). V lost 1 base to trimming and J lost 5 bases; unmatched junction nucleotides: 8. The CDR3 contains 15 residues. CDR3 DNA sequence: TGTGCCAGTAGTATAGGGACAGGAGGAGTCCACGAGCAGTACTTC. Residues: CASSIGTGGVHEQYF.

CDR3 loop: CASSVQGNQPQHF. The CDR3 DNA follows: TGTGCCAGCAGCGTACAGGGGAATCAGCCCCAGCATTTT. The chain uses TRBV12-3 or TRBV12-4 and TRBJ1-5; 7 bases are shared with TRBD1. CDR3 length: 13 amino acids. After removal of 6 bases from V and 4 bases from J, the junction contained 3 bases not matched to a gene.